A selection of T cell receptor beta chains follows, all from one sample in a study of early T cells in non-severe SARS-CoV-2 infection. TCRdb reanalysed the 5' RACE reads using MiXCR and keeps one entry per CDR3 protein. The data show 27,000 or so distinct CDR3 sequences, roughly 2.8% seen once. The sample taken for sequencing was whole blood. These receptors were obtained from an adult who was a healthcare worker with PCR-confirmed SARS-CoV-2 infection or an uninfected control (not recorded which). CDR3s include the opening cysteine and the closing phenylalanine or tryptophan. A D gene is named only where the DNA matches it firmly. Clone sizes are shown as once, few or many counts, or a class when the clone is expanded.

j_call: TRBJ2-1
v_call: TRBV12-3/TRBV12-4
d_call: .
clone_size: many
cdr3_nt: TGTGCCAGCAGTTTAGCTAGTACCTACAATGAGCAGTTCTTC
cdr3_aa: CASSLASTYNEQFF

j_call: TRBJ1-2
v_call: TRBV20-1
d_call: .
clone_size: many
cdr3_nt: TGCAGTGCTAGAGCCGGGGCCATCTATGGCTACACCTTC
cdr3_aa: CSARAGAIYGYTF

j_call: TRBJ2-1
v_call: TRBV9
d_call: .
clone_size: few
cdr3_nt: TGTGCCAGCAGCCCCCTACCGGACGCAATTCGGACCAATGAGCAGTTCTTC
cdr3_aa: CASSPLPDAIRTNEQFF

j_call: TRBJ1-2
v_call: TRBV18
d_call: .
clone_size: many
cdr3_nt: TGTGCCAGCTCACCGGGATTACAGGGACTTGGCTACACCTTC
cdr3_aa: CASSPGLQGLGYTF

j_call: TRBJ1-1
v_call: TRBV6-6
d_call: TRBD1
clone_size: many
cdr3_nt: TGTGCCAGCAGCCCAGAGGACAGGCGATCCACTGAAGCTTTCTTT
cdr3_aa: CASSPEDRRSTEAFF

j_call: TRBJ1-1
v_call: TRBV29-1
d_call: .
clone_size: many
cdr3_nt: TGCAGCGTTGTGAGGGGCCCTTTGGCTTTCTTT
cdr3_aa: CSVVRGPLAFF

j_call: TRBJ1-4
v_call: TRBV19
d_call: .
clone_size: medium-sized
cdr3_nt: TGTGCCAGTAGTAAGAACCGGGCTGAAAAACTGTTTTTT
cdr3_aa: CASSKNRAEKLFF

j_call: TRBJ2-3
v_call: TRBV5-1
d_call: .
clone_size: many
cdr3_nt: TGCGCCAGCAGTTCGCAGGGGGGGACCACAGATACGCAGTATTTT
cdr3_aa: CASSSQGGTTDTQYF

j_call: TRBJ1-1
v_call: TRBV7-9
d_call: .
clone_size: many
cdr3_nt: TGTGCCAGCAGCTTAACCCCTGGGGACGGGGAAGCTTTCTTT
cdr3_aa: CASSLTPGDGEAFF

j_call: TRBJ2-3
v_call: TRBV12-3/TRBV12-4
d_call: TRBD1
clone_size: many
cdr3_nt: TGTGCCAGCATCCCACAGGGGGCCTATTTAGATACGCAGTATTTT
cdr3_aa: CASIPQGAYLDTQYF

j_call: TRBJ1-1
v_call: TRBV6-1
d_call: .
clone_size: many
cdr3_nt: TGTGCCAGCAGTGATGGGGCTACGAACACTGAAGCTTTCTTT
cdr3_aa: CASSDGATNTEAFF

j_call: TRBJ2-6
v_call: TRBV28
d_call: TRBD1
clone_size: many
cdr3_nt: TGTGCCAGCAGTTCTCGGACAGGTATCATCTCTGGGGCCAACGTCCTGACTTTC
cdr3_aa: CASSSRTGIISGANVLTF

j_call: TRBJ2-5
v_call: TRBV12-3/TRBV12-4
d_call: TRBD1
clone_size: many
cdr3_nt: TGTGCCAGCAGTAATGGACAGGGCCTGGGCGAGACCCAGTACTTC
cdr3_aa: CASSNGQGLGETQYF

j_call: TRBJ1-2
v_call: TRBV9
d_call: .
clone_size: many
cdr3_nt: TGTGCCAGCAGCGTAGGAGAGATCGATGGCTACACCTTC
cdr3_aa: CASSVGEIDGYTF

j_call: TRBJ1-1
v_call: TRBV3-1
d_call: .
clone_size: many
cdr3_nt: TGTGCCAGCAGCCCGAAGTTGTTGTATTCTGAAGCTTTCTTT
cdr3_aa: CASSPKLLYSEAFF

j_call: TRBJ2-1
v_call: TRBV29-1
d_call: TRBD2
clone_size: many
cdr3_nt: TGCAGCGCCACCTCTCGGGGGGGCCCCTCCTACAATGAGCAGTTCTTC
cdr3_aa: CSATSRGGPSYNEQFF

j_call: TRBJ2-2
v_call: TRBV11-2
d_call: .
clone_size: many
cdr3_nt: TGTGCCAGCAGCTTAGTCAGGGCGGCCGGGGAGCTGTTTTTT
cdr3_aa: CASSLVRAAGELFF

j_call: TRBJ1-5
v_call: TRBV10-3
d_call: .
clone_size: many
cdr3_nt: TGTGCCATCAGTGAGACCGGGACGGACAATCAGGCCCAGCATTTT
cdr3_aa: CAISETGTDNQAQHF

j_call: TRBJ2-1
v_call: TRBV5-1
d_call: .
clone_size: many
cdr3_nt: TGCGCCAGCAGCTTGGGTCCCATTGGCAGGGTTGAGCAGTTCTTC
cdr3_aa: CASSLGPIGRVEQFF

j_call: TRBJ1-1
v_call: TRBV5-1
d_call: .
clone_size: many
cdr3_nt: TGCGCCAGCAGCTTGGGAAGAAGGAACACTGAAGCTTTCTTT
cdr3_aa: CASSLGRRNTEAFF